This T cell receptor beta chain comes out of a study of control samples from healthy donors and cancer patients. Assay: immunoSEQ multiplex PCR; the TCRdb copy retains only in-frame clones and omits some. This sample has 130,000 or so clones, with roughly 92% found just once. CDR1 and CDR2 (germline): SEHNR, FQNEAQ (reference sequence). The CDR3 runs to 17 residues. Deletions cut 5 bases from V and 3 bases from J, with 22 bases between. This clone is a singleton in its sample. The origin of this receptor is a man between 40 and 49 years old in good health. The sequenced material came from blood. The chain employs TRBV7-9 and TRBJ1-2; D gene uncertain. The CDR3 reads CASSPVTGSEPYYGYTF. In nucleotides, the CDR3 is TGTGCCAGCAGCCCCGTAACCGGAAGTGAGCCGTACTATGGCTACACCTTC.